The next 2 T cell receptor beta chains were all read from a single sample in a study of post-analysis software for immune sequencing data. Carried by the TCR beta cDNA libraries were unique molecular identifiers. TCRdb used MiXCR to reprocess the PCR reads, holding one entry per CDR3 protein. Of hundreds of thousands of distinct CDR3 sequences in the sample, roughly 50% were seen once. Whole-study findings and limits: Higher frequency in patients than in controls was seen for several TRBV segments, with TRBV5-6, TRBV5-1 and TRBV20-1 among them.

No antigen has been assigned to these receptors. The sample consisted of blood. All receptors come from a girl aged 5-17 years with multiple sclerosis.

The V call is TRBV10-3, the J call TRBJ2-7, with D possibly being TRBD1 or TRBD2 (6 bases each). The V end lost 6 bases, the J end lost 5 bases, and 17 bases lay between the germline ends. Germline-derived CDR1 and CDR2 are ENHRY and SYGVKD. CDR3 size: 14 residues. The CDR3 spells CAIRGGTGTHEQYF. In nucleotides, the CDR3 is TGTGCCATCAGGGGAGGAACAGGGACCCACGAGCAGTACTTC.

This clonotype appeared a few times. V and J are TRBV27 and TRBJ2-5; D is unresolved. The CDR3 is 14 residues long. Trimming shortened V by 0 bases and J by 11 bases, and 16 bases separated the two germline ends. Germline V lookup: CDR1 MNHEY, CDR2 SMNVEV (reference sequence). The CDR3 is CASSLSWVETGQYF. The CDR3 nucleotides read TGTGCCAGCAGTTTATCGTGGGTCGAGACTGGGCAGTACTTC.